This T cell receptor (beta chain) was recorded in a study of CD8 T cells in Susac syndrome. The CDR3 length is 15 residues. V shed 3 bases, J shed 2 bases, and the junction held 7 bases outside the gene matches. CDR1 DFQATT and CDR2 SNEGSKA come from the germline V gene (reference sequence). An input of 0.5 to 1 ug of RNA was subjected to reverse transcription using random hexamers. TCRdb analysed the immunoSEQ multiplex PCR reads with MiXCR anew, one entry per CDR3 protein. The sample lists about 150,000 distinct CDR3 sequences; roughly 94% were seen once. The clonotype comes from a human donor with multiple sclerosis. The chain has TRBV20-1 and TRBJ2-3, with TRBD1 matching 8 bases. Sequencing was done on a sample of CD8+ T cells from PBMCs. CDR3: CSARSGTGNTDTQYF. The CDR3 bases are TGCAGTGCTAGGTCTGGGACAGGAAACACAGATACGCAGTATTTT.